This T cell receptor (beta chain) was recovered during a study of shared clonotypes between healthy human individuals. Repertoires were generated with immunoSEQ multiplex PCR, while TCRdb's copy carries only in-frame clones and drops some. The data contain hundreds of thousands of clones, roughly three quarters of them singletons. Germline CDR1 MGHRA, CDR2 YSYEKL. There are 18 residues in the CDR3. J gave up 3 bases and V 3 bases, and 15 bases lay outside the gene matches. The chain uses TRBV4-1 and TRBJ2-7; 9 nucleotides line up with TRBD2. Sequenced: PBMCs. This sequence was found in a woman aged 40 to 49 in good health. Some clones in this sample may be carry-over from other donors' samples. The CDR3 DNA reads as TGCGCCAGCAGCCACCGTGCGGGAGGGCCTTCTCCTAGCTACGAGCAGTACTTC. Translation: CASSHRAGGPSPSYEQYF.